This T cell receptor beta chain was sequenced during a study of OX40 agonist ivuxolimab in advanced cancers. The overall study: Prior anti-PD-1, anti-PD-L1 or anti-CTLA-4 therapy was allowed; roughly 40% had some. Partial responses were observed in three patients, of whom one had hepatocellular carcinoma and two had cutaneous melanoma.

Generated by immunoSEQ multiplex PCR, the TCRdb table keeps only in-frame clones and is missing some. This table has 55,000 to 90,000 clones, 82% appearing once. This CDR3 spans 14 amino acids. Germline CDR1 SGHDT, CDR2 YYEEEE. V lost 2 bases to trimming and J lost 6 bases; unmatched junction nucleotides: 2. The rearrangement uses TRBV5-6 and TRBJ1-6; 7 bases are shared with TRBD1. The sequence derives from an adult with an advanced solid tumor such as melanoma, head and neck, liver or kidney cancer. The specimen was CD4+ or CD8+ T cells sorted from blood, collected in a trial of the OX40 agonist ivuxolimab. Here the CDR3 reads CASSFSGGNSPLHF. The CDR3 coding sequence is TGTGCCAGCAGCTTTTCAGGGGGTAATTCACCCCTCCACTTT. The full variable domain, with the rest looked up from reference TRBV5-6 and TRBJ1-6, is DAGVTQSPTHLIKTRGQQVTLRCSPKSGHDTVSWYQQALGQGPQFIFQYYEEEERQRGNFPDRFSGHQFPNYSSELNVNALLLGDSALYLCASSFSGGNSPLHFGNGTRLTVT.